These 17 T cell receptor beta chains were all obtained from the same sample, sequenced in a study of shared clonotypes between healthy human individuals (dated by TCRdb to about 2020). Libraries were prepared through the immunoSEQ multiplex PCR assay. Drawn from immuneACCESS, this table holds only the in-frame rearrangements with V and J called that TCRdb kept. Clones are partly lost; checked studies trace under half to an unresolved V gene and leave the rest unexplained. The sample table records some 2 million clones; about 94% of these occur just once. Roughly 1% of the sample is in the top ten clones. CD8 naive samples were CD45RO-negative cells positively selected for CCR7, giving a CD45RA+CCR7+ population that excluded TemRA cells. What was sequenced was naive CD8+ T cells sorted from blood. This specimen's cell subset or site label, per the study, means: CD45RA+CCR7+. These receptors all stem from a man aged 18 to 29 in good health.

The chain links TRBV28 to TRBJ2-1, with a possible D match to TRBD2 (5 bases). CDR3 length: 12 residues. The germline V gene has CDR1 MDHEN and CDR2 SYDVKM. V was clipped by 5 bases and J by 8 bases, with 10 bases between them. CDR3 sequence: CASSPWGDEQFF. In DNA, the CDR3 is TGTGCCAGCAGTCCGTGGGGAGATGAGCAGTTCTTC.

The chain recombines TRBV27 with TRBJ2-7; 7 bases align to TRBD1. CDR3 length: 16 residues. The trim removed 5 bases at V and 1 base at J, leaving 11 bases unmatched. From germline, CDR1 is MNHEY and CDR2 SMNVEV (reference sequence). CDR3 protein: CASSGYPTGKSYEQYF. In DNA form, the CDR3 reads TGTGCCAGCAGTGGGTATCCGACAGGGAAGTCCTACGAGCAGTACTTC.

V usage is TRBV4-1 and J usage is TRBJ2-7, with 7 bases matching TRBD1. V shed 0 bases, J shed 4 bases, and the junction held 9 bases outside the gene matches. Germline CDR1 is MGHRA and CDR2 is YSYEKL. CDR3 size: 16 residues. DNA for the CDR3: TGCGCCAGCAGCCAAGATCTCTATGACAGGGCTTACGAGCAGTACTTC. Its translation is CASSQDLYDRAYEQYF.

The V call is TRBV27, the J call TRBJ1-2; 10 bases are a match to TRBD1. Germline-derived CDR1 and CDR2 are MNHEY and SMNVEV (reference sequence). This CDR3 has 14 residues. With V trimmed by 5 bases and J by 8 bases, 8 bases remained unmatched. CDR3 in DNA: TGTGCCAGCAGTCCCCCGGACAGGGGGTTGGGCTACACCTTC. Translation gives CASSPPDRGLGYTF.

The chain joins TRBV7-2 to TRBJ1-1; TRBD1 agrees at 7 bases. The CDR3 extends over 13 amino acids. CDR1 and CDR2 (germline): SGHTA, FQGNSA. Trimming removed 5 bases from V and 5 bases from J; junction bases left unmatched: 5. CDR3 protein: CASSTGRGTEAFF. The CDR3 nucleotides are TGTGCCAGCAGCACAGGCAGGGGGACTGAAGCTTTCTTT.

V gene TRBV19 combines with J gene TRBJ1-1; D is uncertain. The CDR3 is 15 amino acids. Germline CDR1 reads LNHDA; CDR2 reads SQIVND (reference sequence). The V and J ends lost 5 bases and 6 bases respectively, with 19 bases between them. The CDR3 reads CASSPAQDFNPEAFF. The CDR3 DNA is TGTGCCAGTAGTCCCGCCCAGGATTTCAACCCTGAAGCTTTCTTT.

The genes are TRBV4-1 and TRBJ2-1; the D gene could be TRBD1 or TRBD2 (6 bases each). The V and J ends lost 4 bases and 3 bases respectively, with 16 bases between them. The germline gives CDR1 MGHRA, CDR2 YSYEKL. The CDR3 totals 16 residues. The CDR3 nucleotides read TGCGCCAGCAGCCGAGCCCCCGGGGGCGTCTACAATGAGCAGTTCTTC. Its translation: CASSRAPGGVYNEQFF.

DNA for the CDR3: TGCGCCAGCAGCCAAGACACAGGGGAGGCAGATACGCAGTATTTT. It yields the protein CASSQDTGEADTQYF. The chain employs TRBV4-1 and TRBJ2-3; D is perhaps TRBD1 (7 bases). Germline V gene sequence: CDR1 MGHRA, CDR2 YSYEKL. Deletions cut 0 bases from V and 4 bases from J, with 11 bases between. This CDR3 region has 15 residues.

V usage is TRBV7-8 and J usage is TRBJ2-7; D ambiguous. Deletions cut 1 base from V and 6 bases from J, with 7 bases between. The CDR3 loop spans 12 amino acids. The germline gives CDR1 SGHVS, CDR2 FQNEAQ. The CDR3 region is CASSLGSSEQYF. The CDR3 DNA is TGTGCCAGCAGCTTAGGGTCTAGCGAGCAGTACTTC.

Remarks on this clone: Other DNA sequences in the sample encode the same CDR3. The chain carries TRBV27 and TRBJ2-7; 7 bases agree with TRBD1. The V segment lost 3 bases and the J segment 3 bases; nucleotides outside the gene matches: 2. This CDR3 has 13 amino acids. CDR1 is MNHEY and CDR2 is SMNVEV in the germline V gene (reference sequence). In DNA, the CDR3 is TGTGCCAGCAGTTTCGGGACAGTCTACGAGCAGTACTTC. This sequence encodes CASSFGTVYEQYF.

The chain couples TRBV13 to TRBJ2-3, with a tentative D call TRBD1 (6 bases). With 5 bases removed from V and 0 bases from J, the gap between germline ends came to 15 bases. The CDR3 has 16 amino acids. Germline V gene sequence: CDR1 PRHDT, CDR2 FYEKMQ (reference sequence). The CDR3 DNA sequence: TGTGCCAGCAGCCTCAGGGGCCTTACTAGCACAGATACGCAGTATTTT. Its translation: CASSLRGLTSTDTQYF.

The CDR3: CASSSRGRREAFF. In DNA, the CDR3 is TGTGCCAGCAGCAGCAGAGGACGCCGGGAAGCTTTCTTT. This chain joins TRBV11-2 and TRBJ1-1; D uncertain. Germline CDR1 and CDR2: SGHAT and FQNNGV. Deletions cut 5 bases from V and 8 bases from J, with 15 bases between. The CDR3 loop spans 13 amino acids.

This sequence joins TRBV29-1 and TRBJ1-2; 8 bases match TRBD1. Germline CDR1 SQVTM, CDR2 ANQGSEA. CDR3 length: 15 residues. Trimming took 7 bases from V and 1 from J; bases not matched to a gene: 11. The CDR3: CSALGTGDFNYGYTF. The CDR3 DNA sequence: TGCAGCGCCTTGGGGACAGGTGATTTTAACTATGGCTACACCTTC.

With respect to this clone: This sample includes further DNA sequences coding for the same CDR3. V is TRBV4-3 and J is TRBJ2-5, with 8 bases fitting TRBD1. The CDR3 runs to 15 residues. Germline-derived CDR1 and CDR2 are LGHNA and YSLEER. Trimming removed 0 bases from V and 4 bases from J; junction bases left unmatched: 4. This CDR3 reads CASSQDRTGRETQYF. The CDR3 coding sequence is TGCGCCAGCAGCCAAGATCGGACAGGGAGAGAGACCCAGTACTTC.

J is TRBJ2-7 and V is TRBV4-1; D remains unclear. This CDR3 has 14 amino acids. Deletions cut 1 base from V and 5 bases from J, with 12 bases between. Germline V gives CDR1 MGHRA, CDR2 YSYEKL. CDR3 amino acids: CASSQVRAPHEQYF. The CDR3 DNA follows: TGCGCCAGCAGCCAAGTCCGGGCCCCCCACGAGCAGTACTTC.

The J gene is TRBJ1-3, the V gene TRBV13; no definite D call. V lost 0 bases and J lost 2, with 14 bases in between. The CDR3 runs 17 residues. The germline V gene has CDR1 PRHDT and CDR2 FYEKMQ (reference sequence). In DNA form, the CDR3 reads TGTGCCAGCAGCTTAGGCCTCGGCAGGTCTGCTGGAAACACCATATATTTT. Its protein is CASSLGLGRSAGNTIYF.

This clone showed up just once. The J gene is TRBJ1-1, the V gene TRBV27; perhaps TRBD1 as D (6 bases). V shed 2 bases and J shed 3 bases, with 16 bases lying between them. Germline CDR1 is MNHEY and CDR2 is SMNVEV (reference sequence). The CDR3 is 16 amino acids. In DNA form, the CDR3 reads TGTGCCAGCAGTTTAAAGCAGGGGAGTTTCTACACTGAAGCTTTCTTT. Translating it yields CASSLKQGSFYTEAFF.